Listed below are T cell receptor beta chains from one sample, sequenced in a study of T cell repertoires in cytomegalovirus infection. Each CDR3 protein is one row after TCRdb ran MiXCR on the reads. The table includes fewer than 55,000 distinct CDR3 sequences, about 20% detected once. For these TCRs, the target antigens are not known. This material consisted of CD8+ T cells from cultured PBMCs, taken from culture after CMV antigen stimulation. These receptors all stem from a human donor in good health (CMV status not recorded). Some clones in this sample may be carry-over from other donors' samples. The CDR3 runs from the conserved cysteine through the conserved F or W. The order of the fields is J gene, V gene, CDR3 protein.

J gene: TRBJ1-4
V gene: TRBV7-9
CDR3 protein: CASSIRLNEKLFF

J gene: TRBJ1-1
V gene: TRBV14
CDR3 protein: CASSQEVWGNTEAFF

J gene: TRBJ1-5
V gene: TRBV20-1
CDR3 protein: CSARYGTGQGKPQHF

J gene: TRBJ1-4
V gene: TRBV2
CDR3 protein: CASRPFSTTNEKLFF

J gene: TRBJ1-5
V gene: TRBV4-1
CDR3 protein: CASSQDRGSYQPQHF

J gene: TRBJ2-7
V gene: TRBV12-3/TRBV12-4
CDR3 protein: CASSRTGLAYEQYF

J gene: TRBJ2-5
V gene: TRBV6-1
CDR3 protein: CASSELGGAETQYF

J gene: TRBJ1-5
V gene: TRBV7-2
CDR3 protein: CASSHGQINQPQHF

J gene: TRBJ2-3
V gene: TRBV2
CDR3 protein: CAGRSTDTQYF

J gene: TRBJ2-2
V gene: TRBV19
CDR3 protein: CASSGSPRADRAGELFF

J gene: TRBJ2-1
V gene: TRBV7-9
CDR3 protein: CASSLPPVNPLYNEQFF

J gene: TRBJ1-1
V gene: TRBV7-8
CDR3 protein: CASSLVVGLVTEAFF

J gene: TRBJ2-3
V gene: TRBV7-6
CDR3 protein: CASSPPRAQYF

J gene: TRBJ2-1
V gene: TRBV27
CDR3 protein: CASSLGDFFYNEQFF

J gene: TRBJ1-2
V gene: TRBV7-9
CDR3 protein: CASSLELRGYGYTF

J gene: TRBJ2-1
V gene: TRBV7-9
CDR3 protein: CASSYGQGKYNEQFF

J gene: TRBJ1-1
V gene: TRBV15
CDR3 protein: CATSRDAAPATEAFF

J gene: TRBJ2-5
V gene: TRBV7-6
CDR3 protein: CASSALAGGRETQYF

J gene: TRBJ2-2
V gene: TRBV6-4
CDR3 protein: CASSDRDPGELFF

J gene: TRBJ1-2
V gene: TRBV6-6
CDR3 protein: CASSPTGGGAVRGGYTF

J gene: TRBJ1-1
V gene: TRBV2
CDR3 protein: CASSDMDGEAFF

J gene: TRBJ2-6
V gene: TRBV4-2
CDR3 protein: CASSQDLRLSSGANVLTF

J gene: TRBJ1-1
V gene: TRBV7-2
CDR3 protein: CASSLWGGSNTEAFF

J gene: TRBJ2-3
V gene: TRBV4-3
CDR3 protein: CASSQGTGSTDTQYF

J gene: TRBJ1-1
V gene: TRBV7-6
CDR3 protein: CASSLVLTGLNEEGLMNTEAFF

J gene: TRBJ1-2
V gene: TRBV5-1
CDR3 protein: CASRGDSYGYTF

J gene: TRBJ1-2
V gene: TRBV7-8
CDR3 protein: CASSTEGYYGYTF

J gene: TRBJ1-1
V gene: TRBV7-9
CDR3 protein: CASSWVHNAEAFF